This T cell receptor beta chain was retrieved from a study of cytomegalovirus exposure and HLA in healthy donors. The PCR had 60 Vbeta and 13 Jbeta primers. Here immunoSEQ multiplex PCR was the method, and the copy in TCRdb shows in-frame clones only, minus some. The repertoire holds tens of thousands of clones, with 76% as singletons. It was healthy bone marrow donors who served as donors. This clone was observed a few times. The same CDR3 arises from other DNA sequences in this sample as well. Unmatched junction bases numbered 0, after V lost 2 bases and J lost 0 bases. Germline V gene sequence: CDR1 SGHAT, CDR2 FQNNGV. This CDR3 is built from 15 residues.

The V and J genes are TRBV11-2 and TRBJ2-3; TRBD2 matches at 9 bases. The source material was PBMCs. This TCR was recovered from a male donor in good health and CMV-seronegative. Here the CDR3 DNA reads TGTGCCAGCAGCTTAACTAGCGGGAGCACAGATACGCAGTATTTT. It is translated as CASSLTSGSTDTQYF.